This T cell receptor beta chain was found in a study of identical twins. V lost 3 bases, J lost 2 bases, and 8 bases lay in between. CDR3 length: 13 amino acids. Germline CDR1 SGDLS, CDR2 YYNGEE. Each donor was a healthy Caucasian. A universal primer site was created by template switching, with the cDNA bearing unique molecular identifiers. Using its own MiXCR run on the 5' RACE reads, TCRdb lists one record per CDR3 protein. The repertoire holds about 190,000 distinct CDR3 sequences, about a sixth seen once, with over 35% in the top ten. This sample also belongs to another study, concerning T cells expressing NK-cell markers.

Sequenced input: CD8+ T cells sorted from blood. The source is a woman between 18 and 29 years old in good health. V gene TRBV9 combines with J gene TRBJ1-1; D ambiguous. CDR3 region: CASSGRDNTEAFF. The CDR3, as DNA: TGTGCCAGCAGCGGGCGTGACAACACTGAAGCTTTCTTT.